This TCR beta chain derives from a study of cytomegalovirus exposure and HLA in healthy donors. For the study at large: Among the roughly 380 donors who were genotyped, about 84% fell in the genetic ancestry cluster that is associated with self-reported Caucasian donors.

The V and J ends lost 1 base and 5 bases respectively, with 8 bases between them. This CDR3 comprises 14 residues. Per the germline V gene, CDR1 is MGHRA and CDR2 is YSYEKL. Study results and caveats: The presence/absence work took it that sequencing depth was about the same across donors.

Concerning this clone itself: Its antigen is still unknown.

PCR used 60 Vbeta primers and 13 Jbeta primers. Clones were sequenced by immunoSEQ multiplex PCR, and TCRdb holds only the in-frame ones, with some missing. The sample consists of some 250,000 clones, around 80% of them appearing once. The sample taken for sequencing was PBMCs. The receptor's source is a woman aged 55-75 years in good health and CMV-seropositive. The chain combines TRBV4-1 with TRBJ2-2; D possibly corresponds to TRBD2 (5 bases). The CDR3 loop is CASSQVRRTGELFF. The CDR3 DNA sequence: TGCGCCAGCAGCCAAGTGAGGAGGACCGGGGAGCTGTTTTTT.